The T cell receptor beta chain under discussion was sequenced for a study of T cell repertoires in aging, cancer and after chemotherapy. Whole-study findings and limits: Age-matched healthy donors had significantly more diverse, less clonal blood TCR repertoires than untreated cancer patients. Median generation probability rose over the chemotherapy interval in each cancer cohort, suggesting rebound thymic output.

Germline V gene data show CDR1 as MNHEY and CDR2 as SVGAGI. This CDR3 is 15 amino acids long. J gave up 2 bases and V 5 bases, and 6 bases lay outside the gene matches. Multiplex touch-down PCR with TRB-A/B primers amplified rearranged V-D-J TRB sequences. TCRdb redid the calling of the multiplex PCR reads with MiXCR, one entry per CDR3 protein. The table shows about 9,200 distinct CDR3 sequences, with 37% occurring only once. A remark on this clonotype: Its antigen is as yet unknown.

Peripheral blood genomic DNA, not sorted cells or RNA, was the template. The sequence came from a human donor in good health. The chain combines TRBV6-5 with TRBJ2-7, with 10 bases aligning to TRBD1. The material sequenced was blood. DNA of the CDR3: TGTGCCAGCAGTCGAAAGACAGGGGGCCCCTACGAGCAGTACTTC. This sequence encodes CASSRKTGGPYEQYF.